Below, 23 T cell receptor beta chains from the same sample are listed, as sequenced in a study of blood T cell repertoires in COVID-19. Sequencing was performed with immunoSEQ multiplex PCR; in TCRdb, only in-frame clones are kept and a portion is missing. Here the sample spans around 300,000 clones, around 88% being singletons. The source material was PBMCs or T cells enriched from blood (not recorded which). These receptors originate from a woman aged 40-49 years who had recovered from COVID-19.

The chain couples TRBV7-9 to TRBJ1-1; no clear D. The germline V and J ends were trimmed by 1 base and 3 bases, with 9 bases remaining between them. CDR3 length: 14 residues. CDR1 and CDR2 from the germline V gene are SEHNR and FQNEAQ (reference sequence). In DNA, the CDR3 is TGTGCCAGCAGCTTAGTTCGGCGGGACACTGAAGCTTTCTTT. Translation gives CASSLVRRDTEAFF.

The genes are TRBV4-3 and TRBJ2-3; 8 bases are shared with TRBD2. Germline lookup yields CDR1 LGHNA and CDR2 YSLEER. Trimming took 1 base from V and 0 from J; bases not matched to a gene: 6. This CDR3 contains 17 residues. The CDR3 reads CASSQGRVAGSTDTQYF. The CDR3 coding sequence is TGCGCCAGCAGCCAAGGTCGGGTAGCGGGGAGCACAGATACGCAGTATTTT.

The sample holds a few counts of this clone. The rearrangement joins TRBV28 to TRBJ1-6, with TRBD1 as a possible D gene (6 bases). This CDR3 is built from 16 residues. From germline, CDR1 is MDHEN and CDR2 SYDVKM. V lost 6 bases to trimming and J lost 7 bases, with 19 bases between them. The CDR3 DNA reads as TGTGCCAGCAGGGACCCCTCGGGGGGGGCAAATTCACCCCTCCACTTT. Translating it yields CASRDPSGGANSPLHF.

Written as DNA, the CDR3 is TGTGCCAGTAGTATACCCCCATGGACAGGAGGCCATAGTCAGCCCCAGCATTTT. Protein: CASSIPPWTGGHSQPQHF. The chain couples TRBV19 to TRBJ1-5; 7 positions match TRBD1. CDR1 and CDR2 (germline): LNHDA, SQIVND (reference sequence). This CDR3 is 18 amino acids long. V shed 2 bases and J 6 bases; nucleotides not matched to a gene: 16.

This clone was counted a few times. This sequence joins TRBV25-1 and TRBJ2-3; 10 bases line up with TRBD1. Germline V lookup: CDR1 MGHDK, CDR2 SYGVNS. The J segment lost 4 bases and the V segment lost 8 bases, leaving 18 bases of the junction unmatched. The CDR3 sequence is 18 residues long. The CDR3 loop reads CASGLSNGLGQGSDTQYF. The CDR3 DNA sequence: TGTGCCAGCGGACTCTCGAACGGGTTGGGACAGGGGTCAGATACGCAGTATTTT.

The chain has TRBV9 and TRBJ1-5; perhaps TRBD1 as D (6 bases). CDR3 size: 13 residues. The V gene's germline CDR1 is SGDLS and CDR2 YYNGEE. The V end was cut by 7 bases, the J end by 5 bases, with 13 bases between. The CDR3 loop reads CASGTGPDQPQHF. The CDR3 DNA sequence: TGTGCCAGCGGAACAGGGCCGGATCAGCCCCAGCATTTT. Based on the CDR3 plus reference TRBV9 and TRBJ1-5, the full variable domain is DSGVTQTPKHLITATGQRVTLRCSPRSGDLSVYWYQQSLDQGLQFLIQYYNGEERAKGNILERFSAQQFPDLHSELNLSSLELGDSALYFCASGTGPDQPQHFGDGTRLSIL.

The chain couples TRBV27 to TRBJ1-5; D perhaps matches TRBD1 (5 bases). V lost 1 base and J 6 bases, leaving 10 bases between the germline ends. CDR3 length: 14 amino acids. Germline V CDR1 and CDR2: MNHEY, SMNVEV (reference sequence). This chain's CDR3 is CASSLLGAGQPQHF. DNA for the CDR3: TGTGCCAGCAGTTTATTAGGGGCAGGTCAGCCCCAGCATTTT.

This chain links TRBV5-4 with TRBJ1-1, with a tentative D call TRBD1 (5 bases). In germline, CDR1 is SGHNT, CDR2 YYREEE (reference sequence). Trimming took off 3 bases at V and 4 bases at J, with 13 bases between the two ends. The CDR3 runs to 14 residues. CDR3 DNA: TGTGCCAGCAGCTCCCATGGGGCGCCCACTGAAGCTTTCTTT. It codes for CASSSHGAPTEAFF.

The chain couples TRBV9 to TRBJ2-2; the D is unclear. Per the germline V gene, CDR1 is SGDLS and CDR2 is YYNGEE. Trimming shortened V by 0 bases and J by 7 bases, and 4 bases separated the two germline ends. The CDR3 covers 12 residues. The CDR3 DNA is TGTGCCAGCAGCGTAGTTCTCGGGGAGCTGTTTTTT. Protein: CASSVVLGELFF.

The chain carries TRBV7-3 and TRBJ2-1, with TRBD2 matching 7 bases. Looked up from germline, CDR1 is SGHTA and CDR2 is FQGTGA. Losses at the gene ends were 5 bases for V and 10 bases for J; bases not matched to a gene: 8. The CDR3 contains 13 residues. The CDR3 region has the DNA TGTGCCAGCAGCGGGACTACCAGTACCGAGCAGTTCTTC. It translates to CASSGTTSTEQFF.

The chain joins TRBV19 to TRBJ2-7; 14 bases align to TRBD2. This CDR3 has 19 residues. V gave up 5 bases and J gave up 3 bases; unmatched junction bases: 15. CDR1 is LNHDA and CDR2 is SQIVND in the germline V gene (reference sequence). The CDR3 reads CASSSRLGTSGSGGYEQYF. The CDR3 DNA is TGTGCCAGTAGTTCCCGTCTTGGGACTAGCGGGAGTGGGGGCTACGAGCAGTACTTC.

This sequence joins TRBV30 and TRBJ2-7; 8 bases match TRBD2. Losses at the gene ends were 0 bases for V and 3 bases for J; bases not matched to a gene: 1. Germline lookup yields CDR1 GTSNPN and CDR2 SVGIG (reference sequence). The CDR3 spans 13 residues. The CDR3 sequence: CAWSVLADYEQYF. In nucleotides, the CDR3 is TGTGCCTGGAGTGTACTAGCGGACTACGAGCAGTACTTC.

The table lists this clone with a count of one. This sequence joins TRBV15 and TRBJ2-1, with 8 bases lining up with TRBD2. With 2 bases clipped from V and 0 bases from J, the junction kept 6 bases outside the gene matches. The CDR3 extends over 17 amino acids. Germline V CDR1 and CDR2: LNHNV, YYDKDF (reference sequence). CDR3 in DNA: TGTGCCACCAGCAGAAAACTAGCGGCCAGCTCCTACAATGAGCAGTTCTTC. The encoded protein is CATSRKLAASSYNEQFF. Supplemented by reference TRBV15 and TRBJ2-1, the full variable domain reads DAMVIQNPRYQVTQFGKPVTLSCSQTLNHNVMYWYQQKSSQAPKLLFHYYDKDFNNEADTPDNFQSRRPNTSFCFLDIRSPGLGDTAMYLCATSRKLAASSYNEQFFGPGTRLTVL.

The V gene is TRBV5-4, the J gene TRBJ2-5; 8 bases agree with TRBD2. From germline, CDR1 is SGHNT and CDR2 YYREEE (reference sequence). Losses at the gene ends were 5 bases for V and 5 bases for J; bases not matched to a gene: 11. The length of the CDR3 is 15 residues. DNA for the CDR3: TGTGCCAGCAGTCATGGAGGGACTAGATCCGAGACCCAGTACTTC. It yields the protein CASSHGGTRSETQYF.

V usage is TRBV28 and J usage is TRBJ1-2; a possible D gene is TRBD1 (5 bases). This CDR3 comprises 17 residues. Germline lookup yields CDR1 MDHEN and CDR2 SYDVKM. Deletions cut 5 bases from V and 5 bases from J, with 24 bases between. The CDR3 is CASSTQRQKLSLYGYTF. For the CDR3, the DNA is TGTGCCAGCAGTACACAAAGACAGAAACTATCATTATATGGCTACACCTTC.

This clone was recorded once. The chain couples TRBV6-4 to TRBJ2-3, with D perhaps TRBD2 (6 bases). V was shortened by 5 bases and J by 3 bases, with 15 bases between the two germline ends. In germline, CDR1 is MRHNA, CDR2 SNTAGT. This CDR3 has 15 residues. CDR3 bases: TGTGCCAGCAGTCCCCTCGGGGGAGGAACAGATACGCAGTATTTT. Translating it yields CASSPLGGGTDTQYF.

The chain couples TRBV7-6 to TRBJ2-3; TRBD2 matches at 9 bases. The V segment lost 7 bases and the J segment 4 bases; nucleotides outside the gene matches: 18. There are 18 residues in the CDR3. Germline values: CDR1 SGHVS, CDR2 FNYEAQ. The chain's CDR3 is CASTLSPPAGGWPDTQYF. In DNA, the CDR3 is TGTGCCAGCACCCTCAGCCCACCAGCGGGAGGATGGCCAGATACGCAGTATTTT. The full variable domain, in which reference TRBV7-6 and TRBJ2-3 provide the parts outside the CDR3, is GAGVSQSPRYKVTKRGQDVALRCDPISGHVSLYWYRQALGQGPEFLTYFNYEAQQDKSGLPNDRFSAERPEGSISTLTIQRTEQRDSAMYRCASTLSPPAGGWPDTQYFGPGTRLTVL.

This chain links TRBV12-3 or TRBV12-4 with TRBJ1-1; perhaps TRBD1 as D (6 bases). CDR3 length: 12 amino acids. Trimming cost V 7 bases and J 4 bases, with 10 bases left between them. CDR3 sequence reads: CASTQGPTEAFF. The CDR3 region has the DNA TGTGCCAGCACTCAGGGGCCCACTGAAGCTTTCTTT.

The V gene is TRBV16, the J gene TRBJ2-7; 7 nucleotides match TRBD1. This CDR3 contains 16 residues. V lost 1 base and J lost 2; bases outside the gene matches: 8. CDR1 and CDR2 (germline): KGHSY, FQNENV. The CDR3 reads CASSQLSARGTYEQYF. The CDR3 coding sequence is TGTGCCAGCAGCCAATTGTCGGCCAGGGGGACCTACGAGCAGTACTTC.

The rearrangement joins TRBV21-1 to TRBJ2-4; no DNA check was done on the table's D call, TRBD1. TRBV21-1 is a recognized pseudogene. The CDR3 runs to 15 residues. The CDR3, as DNA: TGTGCCAGCAGCCCCCGGGACAGGGGGCGACAAGCCACGTACTTC. It translates to CASSPRDRGRQATYF.

The V and J genes are TRBV5-1 and TRBJ2-5; 12 bases are shared with TRBD2. Germline CDR1 is SGHRS and CDR2 is YFSETQ. The CDR3 extends over 16 amino acids. V shed 3 bases and J 5 bases; nucleotides not matched to a gene: 8. The CDR3 here is CASSSGTSGRPETQYF. The CDR3 nucleotides are TGCGCCAGCAGCTCGGGGACTAGCGGGCGGCCGGAGACCCAGTACTTC.

The rearrangement uses TRBV7-8 and TRBJ2-7; 8 bases align to TRBD2. J lost 7 bases, V lost 5 bases, and 16 bases had no gene match. Germline assignment: CDR1 SGHVS and CDR2 FQNEAQ. The CDR3 runs 16 residues. CDR3 amino acids: CASSQAGAGGAPEQYF. The CDR3 nucleotides are TGTGCCAGCAGCCAAGCTGGGGCGGGAGGCGCCCCGGAGCAGTACTTC.

This clone was found once. The chain joins TRBV3-1 (or the pseudogene TRBV3-2) to TRBJ2-1; 7 bases align to TRBD1. Trimming at V came to 7 bases and at J to 0 bases, leaving 3 bases not matched to a gene. CDR3 length: 14 amino acids. Germline V gives CDR1 LGHDT, CDR2 YNNKEL (reference sequence). CDR3 nucleotides: TGTGCCAGCATAGGGGACAGCTCCTACAATGAGCAGTTCTTC. Amino acids: CASIGDSSYNEQFF.